This TCR beta chain emerged from a study of cytomegalovirus exposure and HLA in healthy donors (dated by TCRdb to between 2016 and 2019). A note on the overall study: According to an earlier analysis of 587 of the donors, roughly 180 million T cells yielded approximately 120 million unique TCR beta sequences and about 280 Gb of sequence data. Alongside the repertoire data, information on donor age, sex, ethnicity and CMV serostatus was compiled. Class I and class II HLA loci were covered by the typing at four-digit resolution. In a later genetic analysis, genome-wide SNP genotypes for about 65% of the 666 donors were used, and that subset was treated as a discovery cohort. The later analysis used no new phenotypic data to find candidate immune exposures, relying instead on TCR beta sequences and their occurrence across donors. The study was designed to test whether signatures of past pathogen exposure could be identified by cataloging public T cell receptors. To decide whether each TCR beta V gene segment behaved as functional or pseudogenic, an earlier analysis of 587 of the donors relied on high-throughput TCR beta sequencing. The study used immunosequencing to profile the T cell repertoires of several hundred subjects and linked those repertoires to cytomegalovirus serostatus. Four to six DR-DQ haplotypes were handled as single units for association and clustering, since linkage in the cohort was strong. Among the roughly 400 genotyped donors, approximately 77% belonged to the genetic ancestry cluster associated with self-reported Caucasian donors. In a later analysis, previously published TCR beta repertoires from 670 or so donors were re-analyzed and high-resolution HLA genotyping was added so that TCR occurrence patterns could be studied. An early release that covered roughly 600 HLA-typed donors contained around 300 gigabases of sequencing data and 65 million to 100 million unique TCR sequences. All discovery cohort repertoires had been generated on a single sequencing platform. High-throughput TCR immunosequencing, statistical association of individual TCRs with disease status, and machine learning were combined to predict cytomegalovirus infection status. On average, around 200,000 unique TCR beta nucleotide sequences were sequenced per donor among a few hundred genotyped donors of the cohort, with roughly a sixth of those sequences being non-productive. The number of typed donors differed by locus: about 620-630 for A, B, C, DRB1 and DQB1; 522 for DQA1; roughly 600 for DPA1; and around 490 for DPB1. In addition to the first cohort of roughly 700 subjects, a separate validation cohort of 100 to 150 different subjects was used. The paper as a whole reports these results and caveats: In a later analysis, 16,951 TCR beta sequences were associated with specific HLA alleles at a false discovery rate of 0.05. Because counts were too low, roughly 16 rarely observed V segments, including chromosome 9 orphons, were excluded from the earlier analysis of 587 of the donors. In a later analysis, TCR association rates were found to vary across HLA loci, with the most associated TCRs seen for DRB1 alleles and the fewest for HLA-C alleles. The cohort was sequenced for TCR beta chains only, and without alpha or paired-chain data the features that could be detected were limited. A further reported finding was that TCR beta sequences accurately predicted the HLA-A and HLA-B alleles for most subjects in the first cohort. In vitro tests confirmed that three of the cytomegalovirus-associated TCR beta chains recognize cytomegalovirus antigens. V-gene and J-gene trimming of TCR beta chains was associated with a missense DCLRE1C variant in a later genetic analysis, and the association was replicated in an independent cohort. In a later analysis, several top co-occurrence clusters were reported to appear linked to parvovirus B19, influenza, CMV and Epstein-Barr virus. The authors suggested that the approach could potentially be extended to other disease states and immunological phenotypes. Roughly uniform sequencing depth across donors was assumed in presence/absence analyses, although this assumption may not hold. The classifier was reported to diagnose cytomegalovirus status with high specificity and sensitivity in both the original cohort and the validation cohort. Correlated functional status among segregating V segments might be attributable to linkage disequilibrium, but an unknown experimental factor could not be ruled out. When HLA alleles, especially DR and DQ, strongly co-occurred, attributing TCR associations to individual alleles was difficult. Because HLA typing was unavailable for some donors at each locus, only the typed subset was used in association tests. According to a later genetic analysis, donors in an Asian-associated ancestry cluster had fewer N-insertions in productive TCRs than the approximately 700-donor mean. Most TCR sequences were observed very rarely across donors, whereas some public TCRs were present in many individuals. The 87-base-pair reads could not distinguish some IMGT-functional V segments, including TRBV6-2 and TRBV6-3, so those segments were excluded. Compared with equally common non-associated chains, HLA-associated TCR beta chains in a later analysis were more clonally expanded and had lower generation probabilities. A later analysis found that most CMV-associated TCR beta chains appeared HLA-restricted, with HLA associations seemingly driven largely by CMV exposure. The study gave a list of roughly 150 TCR beta chains associated with cytomegalovirus. Immune exposure information for the cohort was limited to CMV serostatus. In an earlier analysis of fewer than 750 of the donors, most TCR beta V segments were observed in productive rearrangements about 90% or about 30% of the time, broadly matching IMGT annotations. A cluster of highly shared sequence variants was judged likely to be a technical artifact of the sequencing pipeline.

About this clone: It has no known antigen specificity. One end of the junction fails to match germline, which may point to a read error.

Libraries were made using the immunoSEQ multiplex PCR assay. For the multiplex PCR, a mixture combining 60 forward primers for TCR Vbeta segments and 13 reverse primers for TCR Jbeta segments was used. The CDR3 region of rearranged TCR beta genes was amplified from genomic DNA with a multiplex PCR assay. On the Illumina HiSeq System, the amplified TCR beta libraries were sequenced as 87-base-pair reads. Per the original workflow: A later analysis counted about 80 million unique TCR beta chains across the 500 to 850 repertoires, and roughly 11 million of these chains were shared by at least two donors. A nearest-neighbor algorithm error-corrected the raw reads and collapsed the reads into unique sequences, merging closely related sequences to remove PCR and sequencing errors. To assign V, D and J gene segments, CDR3 sequences were aligned to IMGT reference sequences. For a sequence to be retained, at least a six-nucleotide match to both a V gene segment and a J gene segment was required. A rearrangement was called productive if the CDR3 had no stop codons and remained in frame with V and J, and every other rearrangement was called non-productive. CDR3 was defined according to IMGT convention as the region running from the second conserved V-encoded cysteine to the conserved J-encoded phenylalanine. The earlier analysis of roughly 590 of the donors excluded any sequence lacking an unambiguous match to a single V gene segment. An earlier analysis of 587 of the donors called V segments functional above 56.7% productive rearrangements and segregating when the between-donor standard deviation exceeded 5%. A statistical classification framework was built for diagnosing cytomegalovirus status from the catalog of TCR beta chain sequences. V and J gene assignment, in a later analysis, came from comparing TCR nucleotide sequences with IMGT/GENE-DB human TR gene sequences. A later analysis assigned CDR3 sequences and most-parsimonious VDJ recombination scenarios with the TCRdist pipeline. A later analysis defined each TCR beta chain by its CDR3 amino acid sequence plus V-gene family, and excluded reads lacking a unique V-gene family. To address suspected cross-contamination and a sequencing artifact, a later analysis removed approximately 590 highly shared, low-generation-probability nucleotide sequences. A later analysis calculated a clonal expansion index for each public chain from normalized within-repertoire ranks of inferred template counts. Generation probabilities in a later analysis came from a VDJ recombination model fitted to out-of-frame rearrangements, and those results were checked against IGoR. In a later analysis, TCR-TCR, TCR-HLA and TCR-CMV co-occurrence was scored with hypergeometric tests, and a repertoire-size bias correction was applied to TCR pairs. In a later analysis, false discovery rates were estimated by permuting HLA or CMV assignments 20 times. In a later analysis, co-occurring TCRs were grouped with DBSCAN, and TCRdist sequence similarity was added when clustering was performed within HLA-allele-positive subsets. For co-occurrence clustering, repertoires with fewer than 30,000 or more than 120,000 public chains were excluded, along with a handful of repertoires with anomalous nucleotide sharing. In TCRdb, the immuneACCESS table is reduced to in-frame sequences with V and J assigned. These tables do not hold every clone; where another copy was compared, an unresolved V gene accounts for under half, and the others remain unexplained. From that table come the V and J calls and clone size; the DNA was used to work out D and trimming. For this sample there are 100,000 to 150,000 clones; over 70% appear just once. The ten most abundant clones make up 4% of the sample.

The cohort comprised 666 healthy bone marrow donors. Cohort members were all nominally healthy when sampled, although unrecorded immune exposures were likely present. The donor tested CMV seronegative and was one of the 352 seronegative cohort members. A peripheral blood sample was collected from each donor, and TCR beta sequencing was performed on peripheral blood mononuclear cells. The Qiagen DNeasy Blood Extraction Kit was used to extract genomic DNA from the blood cell samples. Inclusive of the bounding cysteine and phenylalanine, the CDR3 is 11 residues long. CDR3 DNA is the only sequence kept; it has 33 bases, read in frame from the first base. CDR1 and CDR2 are read off the germline V gene (reference sequence) as SGHNT and YYREEE.

The receptor's source is a woman aged 40 to 50 in good health and CMV-seronegative. The material sequenced was PBMCs. The sequence links TRBV5-4 to TRBJ1-2; the central 7 bases match TRBD1. The bases are TGTGCCAGCAGCTTGCCGGGACAGCTGATCTTC. It codes for CASSLPGQLIF.